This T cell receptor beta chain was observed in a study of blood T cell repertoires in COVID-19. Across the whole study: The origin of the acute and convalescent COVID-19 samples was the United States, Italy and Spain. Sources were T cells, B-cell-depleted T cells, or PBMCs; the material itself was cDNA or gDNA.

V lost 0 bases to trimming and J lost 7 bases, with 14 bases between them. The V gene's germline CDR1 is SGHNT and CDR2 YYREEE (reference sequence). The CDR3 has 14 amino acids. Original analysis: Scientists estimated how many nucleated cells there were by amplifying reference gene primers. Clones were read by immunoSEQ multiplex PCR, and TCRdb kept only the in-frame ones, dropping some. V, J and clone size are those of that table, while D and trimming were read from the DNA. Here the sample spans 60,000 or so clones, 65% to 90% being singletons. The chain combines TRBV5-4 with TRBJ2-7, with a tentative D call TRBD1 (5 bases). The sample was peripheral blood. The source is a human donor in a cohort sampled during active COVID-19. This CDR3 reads CASSLGGQGREQYF. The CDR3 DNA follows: TGTGCCAGCAGCTTGGGTGGCCAGGGTAGAGAGCAGTACTTC.